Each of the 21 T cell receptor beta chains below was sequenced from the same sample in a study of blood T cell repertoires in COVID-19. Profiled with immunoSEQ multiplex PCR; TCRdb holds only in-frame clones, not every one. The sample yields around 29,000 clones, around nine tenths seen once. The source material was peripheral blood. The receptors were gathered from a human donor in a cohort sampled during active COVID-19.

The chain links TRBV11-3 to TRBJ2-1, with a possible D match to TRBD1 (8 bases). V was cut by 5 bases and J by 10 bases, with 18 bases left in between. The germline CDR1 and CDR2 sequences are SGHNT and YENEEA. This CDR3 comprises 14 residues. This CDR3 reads CASSLRNRGGEQFF. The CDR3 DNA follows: TGTGCCAGCAGCCTTAGGAACAGGGGGGGCGAGCAGTTCTTC.

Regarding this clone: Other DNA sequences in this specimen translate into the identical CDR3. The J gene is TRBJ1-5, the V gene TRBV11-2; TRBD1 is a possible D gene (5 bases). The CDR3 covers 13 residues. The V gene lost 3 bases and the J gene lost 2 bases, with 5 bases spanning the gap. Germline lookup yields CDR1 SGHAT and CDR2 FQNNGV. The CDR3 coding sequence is TGTGCCAGCAGCTTGACAGGCAATCAGCCCCAGCATTTT. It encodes CASSLTGNQPQHF.

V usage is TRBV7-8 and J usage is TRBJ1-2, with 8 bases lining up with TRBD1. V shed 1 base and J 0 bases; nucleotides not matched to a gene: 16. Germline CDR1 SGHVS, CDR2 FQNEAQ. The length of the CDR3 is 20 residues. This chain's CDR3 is CASSLEEARDRFFTNYGYTF. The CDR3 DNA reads TGTGCCAGCAGCTTAGAGGAGGCCCGGGACAGGTTTTTTACTAACTATGGCTACACCTTC.

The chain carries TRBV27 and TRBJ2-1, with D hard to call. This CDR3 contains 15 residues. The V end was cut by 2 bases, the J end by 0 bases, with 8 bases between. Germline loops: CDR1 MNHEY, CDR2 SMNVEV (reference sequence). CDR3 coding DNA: TGTGCCAGCAGTTTAACCTGGAGCTCCTACAATGAGCAGTTCTTC. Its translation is CASSLTWSSYNEQFF.

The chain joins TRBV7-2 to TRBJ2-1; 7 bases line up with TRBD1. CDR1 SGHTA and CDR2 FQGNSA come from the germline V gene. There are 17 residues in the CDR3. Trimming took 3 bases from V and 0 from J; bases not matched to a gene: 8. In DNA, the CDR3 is TGTGCCAGCAGCTTGGGACAGTATACCTTCTCCTACAATGAGCAGTTCTTC. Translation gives CASSLGQYTFSYNEQFF.

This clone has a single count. Here the CDR3 reads CASSEGRGDEQYF. In nucleotides, the CDR3 is TGTGCCAGCAGTGAAGGGCGGGGGGACGAGCAGTACTTC. V is TRBV6-1 and J is TRBJ2-7; the match to TRBD2 covers 8 bases. V dropped 1 base and J dropped 5; count of bases not matched to a gene: 1. Per the germline V gene, CDR1 is MNHNS and CDR2 is SASEGT. This CDR3 spans 13 amino acids.

This chain's CDR3 is CASRQGDGPLHF. Here the CDR3 DNA reads TGTGCCAGTCGACAGGGGGACGGGCCCCTCCACTTT. This rearrangement joins TRBV5-6 to TRBJ1-6; 9 nucleotides align to TRBD1. This CDR3 is 12 amino acids long. Germline-derived CDR1 and CDR2 are SGHDT and YYEEEE. Trimming removed 8 bases from V and 13 bases from J; junction bases left unmatched: 7. Full variable domain (outside the CDR3, taken from reference TRBV5-6 and TRBJ1-6): DAGVTQSPTHLIKTRGQQVTLRCSPKSGHDTVSWYQQALGQGPQFIFQYYEEEERQRGNFPDRFSGHQFPNYSSELNVNALLLGDSALYLCASRQGDGPLHFGNGTRLTVT.

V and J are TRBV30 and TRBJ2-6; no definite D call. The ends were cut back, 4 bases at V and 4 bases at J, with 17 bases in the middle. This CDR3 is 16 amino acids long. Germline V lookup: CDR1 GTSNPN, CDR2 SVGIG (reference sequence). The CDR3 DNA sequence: TGTGCCTGGAACCGAGACCTCGGCGGAGGGGCCAACGTCCTGACTTTC. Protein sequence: CAWNRDLGGGANVLTF.

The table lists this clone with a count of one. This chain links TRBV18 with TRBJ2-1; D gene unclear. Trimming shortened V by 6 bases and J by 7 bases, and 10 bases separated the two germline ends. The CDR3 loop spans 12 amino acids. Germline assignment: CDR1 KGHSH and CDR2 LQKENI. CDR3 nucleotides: TGTGCCAGCTCCAGTCTCGTTAATGAGCAGTTCTTC. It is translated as CASSSLVNEQFF.

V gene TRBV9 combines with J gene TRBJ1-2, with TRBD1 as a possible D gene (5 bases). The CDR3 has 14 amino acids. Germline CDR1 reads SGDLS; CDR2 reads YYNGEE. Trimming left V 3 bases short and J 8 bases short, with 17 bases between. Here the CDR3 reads CASSATETAIGYTF. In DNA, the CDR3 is TGTGCCAGCAGCGCGACAGAGACAGCTATCGGCTACACCTTC. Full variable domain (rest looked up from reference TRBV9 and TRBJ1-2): DSGVTQTPKHLITATGQRVTLRCSPRSGDLSVYWYQQSLDQGLQFLIQYYNGEERAKGNILERFSAQQFPDLHSELNLSSLELGDSALYFCASSATETAIGYTFGSGTRLTVV.

CDR3 sequence (DNA): TGTGCCAGCAGTGAATCTGGGACAGGGGAGCAGCCCCAGCATTTT. Translating it yields CASSESGTGEQPQHF. This rearrangement joins TRBV2 to TRBJ1-5, with 10 bases that match TRBD1. Per the germline V gene, CDR1 is SNHLY and CDR2 is FYNNEI. The CDR3 covers 15 residues. The V and J ends lost 2 bases and 7 bases, in that order; junction bases with no gene match: 5.

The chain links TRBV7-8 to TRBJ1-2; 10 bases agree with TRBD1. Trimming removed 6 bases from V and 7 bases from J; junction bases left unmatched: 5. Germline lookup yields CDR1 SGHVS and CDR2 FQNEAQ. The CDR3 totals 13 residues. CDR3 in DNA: TGTGCCAGCAGACCCGGGACAGGGGCTGGCTACACCTTC. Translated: CASRPGTGAGYTF.

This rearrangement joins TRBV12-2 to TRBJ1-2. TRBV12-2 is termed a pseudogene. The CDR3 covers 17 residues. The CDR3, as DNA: TGTGCAAGTCGCTCTGGGGGGAGGGGCCGCAGGGACGATGGCTACACCTTC. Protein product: CASRSGGRGRRDDGYTF.

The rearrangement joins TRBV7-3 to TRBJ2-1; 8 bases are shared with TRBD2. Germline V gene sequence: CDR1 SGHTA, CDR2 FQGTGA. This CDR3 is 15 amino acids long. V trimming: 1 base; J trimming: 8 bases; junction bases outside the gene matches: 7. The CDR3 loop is CASSLRRGDSDEQFF. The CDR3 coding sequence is TGTGCCAGCAGCTTAAGGCGGGGGGACTCGGATGAGCAGTTCTTC.

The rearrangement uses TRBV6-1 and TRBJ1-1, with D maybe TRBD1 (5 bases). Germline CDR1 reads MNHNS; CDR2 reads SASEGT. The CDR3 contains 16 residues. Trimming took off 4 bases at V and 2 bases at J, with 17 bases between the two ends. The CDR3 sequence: CASSARPLTVNTEAFF. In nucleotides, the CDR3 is TGTGCCAGCAGTGCGAGACCCTTGACAGTAAACACTGAAGCTTTCTTT.

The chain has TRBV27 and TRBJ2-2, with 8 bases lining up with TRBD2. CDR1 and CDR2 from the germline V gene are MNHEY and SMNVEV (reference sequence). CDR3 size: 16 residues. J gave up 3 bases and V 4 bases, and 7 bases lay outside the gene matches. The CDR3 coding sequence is TGTGCCAGCAGTTCCGGGAGGGGATCCCACACCGGGGAGCTGTTTTTT. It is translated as CASSSGRGSHTGELFF.

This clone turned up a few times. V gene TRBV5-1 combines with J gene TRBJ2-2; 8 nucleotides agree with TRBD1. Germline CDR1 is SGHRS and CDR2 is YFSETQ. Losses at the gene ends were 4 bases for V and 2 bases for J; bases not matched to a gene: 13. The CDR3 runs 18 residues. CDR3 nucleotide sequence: TGCGCCAGCAGCCTGTACCTTCTAGGACAGGGAAACACCGGGGAGCTGTTTTTT. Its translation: CASSLYLLGQGNTGELFF.

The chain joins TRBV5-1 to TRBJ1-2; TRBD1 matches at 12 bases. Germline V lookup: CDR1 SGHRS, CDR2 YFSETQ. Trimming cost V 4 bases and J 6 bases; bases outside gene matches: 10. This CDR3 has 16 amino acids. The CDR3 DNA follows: TGCGCCAGCAGCCTCTCCGGGACAGGGGGCGATAATGGCTACACCTTC. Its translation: CASSLSGTGGDNGYTF.

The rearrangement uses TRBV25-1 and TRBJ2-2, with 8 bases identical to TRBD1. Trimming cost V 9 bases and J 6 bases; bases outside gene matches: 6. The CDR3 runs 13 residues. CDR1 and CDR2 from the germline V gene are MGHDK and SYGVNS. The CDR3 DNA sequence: TGTGCCAGTAGACAGGGGTGGGCCGGGGAGCTGTTTTTT. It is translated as CASRQGWAGELFF.

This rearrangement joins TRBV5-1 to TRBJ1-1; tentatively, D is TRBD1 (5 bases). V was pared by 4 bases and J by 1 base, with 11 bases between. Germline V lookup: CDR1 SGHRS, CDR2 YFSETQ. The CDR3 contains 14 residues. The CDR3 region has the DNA TGCGCCAGCAGCATGACAGCCGGGAACACTGAAGCTTTCTTT. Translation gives CASSMTAGNTEAFF. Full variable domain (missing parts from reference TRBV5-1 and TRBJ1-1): KAGVTQTPRYLIKTRGQQVTLSCSPISGHRSVSWYQQTPGQGLQFLFEYFSETQRNKGNFPGRFSGRQFSNSRSEMNVSTLELGDSALYLCASSMTAGNTEAFFGQGTRLTVV.

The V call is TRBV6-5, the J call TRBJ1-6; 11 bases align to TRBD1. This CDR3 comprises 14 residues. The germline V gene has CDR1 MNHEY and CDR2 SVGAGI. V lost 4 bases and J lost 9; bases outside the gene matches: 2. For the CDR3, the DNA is TGTGCCAGCAGTTCGGACAGGGGGCTTTCACCCCTCCACTTT. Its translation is CASSSDRGLSPLHF.